This T cell receptor (beta chain) was retrieved from a study of shared clonotypes between healthy human individuals. The CDR3 contains 15 residues. The germline CDR1 and CDR2 sequences are LGHNA and YNFKEQ. V gave up 3 bases and J gave up 6 bases; unmatched junction bases: 6. HIV-negative, healthy adults without recent acute infections or vaccinations were the donors. The repertoire was sequenced with immunoSEQ multiplex PCR; TCRdb's copy has only in-frame clones and lacks some. Of about 510,000 clones listed, about three quarters were seen once; the top ten hold around 12%. The chain has TRBV4-2 and TRBJ1-5; 9 nucleotides agree with TRBD1. The sample was PBMCs. This sequence was found in a woman aged 40 to 55 in good health. Some clones in this sample may be carry-over from other donors' samples. CDR3 protein: CASSHVRDRAQPQHF. DNA for the CDR3: TGTGCCAGCAGCCATGTCCGGGACAGGGCTCAGCCCCAGCATTTT.